This TCR beta chain derives from a study of glioma-infiltrating T cells. About this clonotype itself: Its antigen is currently unknown.

Using RNA template, CDR3s of TCR alpha and beta were amplified with iRepertoire arm-PCR. TCRdb re-called the multiplex PCR reads through MiXCR, storing one row per CDR3 protein. The sample includes about 410,000 distinct CDR3 sequences, more than 35% of them seen just once. Study-wide results and caveats: Patients with low tissue-blood divergence carried a signature set of shared blood CDR3 motifs. Tissue-blood divergence was below expectation in non-neoplastic patients, above in gliomas.

CDR1 is MNHEY and CDR2 is SMNVEV in the germline V gene (reference sequence). The CDR3 extends over 16 amino acids. V gave up 1 base and J gave up 0 bases, with 13 bases separating them. The sequencing sample was made of glioma tissue, nonneoplastic brain tissue, or PBMCs (not recorded which). The chain combines TRBV27 with TRBJ2-7; maybe TRBD1 (6 bases). This sequence originates from a human donor with low-grade glioma or glioblastoma, undergoing nonglioma brain surgery, or in good health (not recorded which). DNA for the CDR3: TGTGCCAGCAGTTTATTCGGCCAGGGGTACTCCTACGAGCAGTACTTC. Translated: CASSLFGQGYSYEQYF.